This T cell receptor beta chain came from a study of blood T cell repertoires in COVID-19. Study overall: Acute and convalescent COVID-19 specimens originated in the United States, Italy and Spain.

The table came from immunoSEQ multiplex PCR; TCRdb's copy has only in-frame clones and leaves some out. The table lists 70,000 to 90,000 clones, approximately 82% of them singletons. A single count supports this clone. V lost 1 base, J lost 7 bases, and 10 bases lay in between. This CDR3 is built from 14 residues. Per germline, CDR1 SGHTA and CDR2 FQGNSA. The rearrangement links TRBV7-2 to TRBJ2-2, with D perhaps matching TRBD2 (6 bases). The receptor's source is a woman of 80 years or more with acute or convalescent COVID-19. The sequenced sample consisted of peripheral blood. The CDR3: CASSLESRGGELFF. CDR3 coding DNA: TGTGCCAGCAGCTTAGAGTCGCGGGGCGGGGAGCTGTTTTTT. Full variable domain (missing parts from reference TRBV7-2 and TRBJ2-2): GAGVSQSPSNKVTEKGKDVELRCDPISGHTALYWYRQSLGQGLEFLIYFQGNSAPDKSGLPSDRFSAERTGGSVSTLTIQRTQQEDSAVYLCASSLESRGGELFFGEGSRLTVL.